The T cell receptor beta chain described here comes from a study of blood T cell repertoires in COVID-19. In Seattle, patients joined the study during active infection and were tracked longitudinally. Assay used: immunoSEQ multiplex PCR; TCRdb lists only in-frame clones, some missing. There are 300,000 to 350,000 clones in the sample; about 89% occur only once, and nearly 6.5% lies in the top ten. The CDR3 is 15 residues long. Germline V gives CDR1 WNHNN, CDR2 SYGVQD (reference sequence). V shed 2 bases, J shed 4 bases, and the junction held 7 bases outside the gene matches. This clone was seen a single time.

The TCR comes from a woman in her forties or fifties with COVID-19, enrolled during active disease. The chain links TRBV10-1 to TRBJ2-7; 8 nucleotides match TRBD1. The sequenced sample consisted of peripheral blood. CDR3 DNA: TGCGCCAGCAGTGAGGGTTGGACAGGGTCGTACGAGCAGTACTTC. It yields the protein CASSEGWTGSYEQYF.